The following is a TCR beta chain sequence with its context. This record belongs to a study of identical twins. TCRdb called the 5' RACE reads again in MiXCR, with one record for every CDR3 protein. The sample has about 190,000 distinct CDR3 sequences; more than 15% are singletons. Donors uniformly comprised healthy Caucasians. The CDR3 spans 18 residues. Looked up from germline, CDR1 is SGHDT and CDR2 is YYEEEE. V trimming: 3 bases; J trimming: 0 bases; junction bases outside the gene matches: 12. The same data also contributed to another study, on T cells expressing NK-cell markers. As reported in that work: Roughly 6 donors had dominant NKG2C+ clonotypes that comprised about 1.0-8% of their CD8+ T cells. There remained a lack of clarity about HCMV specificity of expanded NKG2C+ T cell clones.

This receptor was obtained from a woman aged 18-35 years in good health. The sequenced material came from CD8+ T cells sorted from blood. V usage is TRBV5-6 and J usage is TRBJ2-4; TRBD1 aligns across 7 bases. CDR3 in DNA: TGTGCCAGCAGCTACCGATACCGGGACAGCCTAGCCAAAAACATTCAGTACTTC. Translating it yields CASSYRYRDSLAKNIQYF. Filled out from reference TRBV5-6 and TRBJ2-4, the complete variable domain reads DAGVTQSPTHLIKTRGQQVTLRCSPKSGHDTVSWYQQALGQGPQFIFQYYEEEERQRGNFPDRFSGHQFPNYSSELNVNALLLGDSALYLCASSYRYRDSLAKNIQYFGAGTRLSVL.